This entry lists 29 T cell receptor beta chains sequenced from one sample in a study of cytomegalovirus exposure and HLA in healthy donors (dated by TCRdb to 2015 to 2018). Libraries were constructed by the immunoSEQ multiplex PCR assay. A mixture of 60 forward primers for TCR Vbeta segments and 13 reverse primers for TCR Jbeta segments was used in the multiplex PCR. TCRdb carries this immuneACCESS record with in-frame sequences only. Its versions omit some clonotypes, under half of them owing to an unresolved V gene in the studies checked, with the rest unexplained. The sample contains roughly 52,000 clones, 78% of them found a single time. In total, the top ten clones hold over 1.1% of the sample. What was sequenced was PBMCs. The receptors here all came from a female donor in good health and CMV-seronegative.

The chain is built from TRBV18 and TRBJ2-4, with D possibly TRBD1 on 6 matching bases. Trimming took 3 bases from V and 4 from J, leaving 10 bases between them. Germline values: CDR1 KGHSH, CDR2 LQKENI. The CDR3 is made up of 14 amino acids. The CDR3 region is CASSPGQPKNIQYF. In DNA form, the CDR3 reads TGTGCCAGCTCACCCGGACAGCCTAAAAACATTCAGTACTTC.

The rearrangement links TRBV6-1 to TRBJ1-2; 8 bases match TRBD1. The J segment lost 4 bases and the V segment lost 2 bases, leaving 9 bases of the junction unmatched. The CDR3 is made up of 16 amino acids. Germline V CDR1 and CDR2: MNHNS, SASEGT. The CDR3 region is CASSETGTGSFYGYTF. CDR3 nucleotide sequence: TGTGCCAGCAGTGAAACCGGGACAGGTTCGTTCTATGGCTACACCTTC.

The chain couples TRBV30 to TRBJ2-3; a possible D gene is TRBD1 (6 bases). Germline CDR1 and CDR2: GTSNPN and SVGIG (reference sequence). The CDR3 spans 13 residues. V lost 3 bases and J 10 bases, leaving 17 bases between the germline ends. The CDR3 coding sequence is TGTGCCTGGAGGGGGGCTAATCAGATATCGCAGTATTTT. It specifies CAWRGANQISQYF.

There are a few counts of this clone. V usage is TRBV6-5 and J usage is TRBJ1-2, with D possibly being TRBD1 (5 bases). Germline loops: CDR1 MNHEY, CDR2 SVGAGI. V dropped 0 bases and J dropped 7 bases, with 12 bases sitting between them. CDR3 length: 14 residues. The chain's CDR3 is CASSYSLGALGYTF. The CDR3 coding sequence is TGTGCCAGCAGTTACTCGTTAGGGGCGCTTGGCTACACCTTC.

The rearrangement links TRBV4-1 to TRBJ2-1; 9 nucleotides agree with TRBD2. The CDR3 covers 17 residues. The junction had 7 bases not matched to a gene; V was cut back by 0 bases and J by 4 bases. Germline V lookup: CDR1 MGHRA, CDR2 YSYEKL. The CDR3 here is CASSQDGLAGGYNEQFF. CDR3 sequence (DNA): TGCGCCAGCAGCCAAGATGGGCTCGCGGGGGGGTACAATGAGCAGTTCTTC.

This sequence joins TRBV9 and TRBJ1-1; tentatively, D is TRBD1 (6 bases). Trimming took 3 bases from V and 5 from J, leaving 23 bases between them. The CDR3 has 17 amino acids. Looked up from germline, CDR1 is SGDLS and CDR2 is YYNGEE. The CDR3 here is CASSEGGFRGRDTEAFF. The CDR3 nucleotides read TGTGCCAGCAGCGAGGGGGGGTTTCGAGGGAGGGATACTGAAGCTTTCTTT.

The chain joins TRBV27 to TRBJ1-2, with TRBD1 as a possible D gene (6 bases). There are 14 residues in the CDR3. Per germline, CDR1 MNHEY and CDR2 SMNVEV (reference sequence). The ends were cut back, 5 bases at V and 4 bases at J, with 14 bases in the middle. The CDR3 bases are TGTGCCAGCAGTAGGGGAGACAGGACCTATGGCTACACCTTC. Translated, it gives CASSRGDRTYGYTF.

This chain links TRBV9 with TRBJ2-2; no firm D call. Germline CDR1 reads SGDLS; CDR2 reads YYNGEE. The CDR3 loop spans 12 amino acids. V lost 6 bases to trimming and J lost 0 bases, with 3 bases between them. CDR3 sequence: CASTANTGELFF. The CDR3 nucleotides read TGTGCCAGCACCGCGAACACCGGGGAGCTGTTTTTT.

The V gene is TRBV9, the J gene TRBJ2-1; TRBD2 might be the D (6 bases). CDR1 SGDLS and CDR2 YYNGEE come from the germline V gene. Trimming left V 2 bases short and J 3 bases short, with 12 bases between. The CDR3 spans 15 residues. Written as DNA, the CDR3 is TGTGCCAGCAGCGTGGCGGGGCACCTCTACAATGAGCAGTTCTTC. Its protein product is CASSVAGHLYNEQFF.

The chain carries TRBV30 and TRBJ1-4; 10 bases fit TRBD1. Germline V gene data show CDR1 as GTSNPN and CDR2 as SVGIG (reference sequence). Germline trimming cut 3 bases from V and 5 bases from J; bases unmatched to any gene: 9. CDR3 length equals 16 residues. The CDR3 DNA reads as TGTGCCTGGAGGCGCGATAGGGACAGGGGAAATGAAAAACTGTTTTTT. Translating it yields CAWRRDRDRGNEKLFF.

CDR3 bases: TGTGCCAGCAGTGAGGCGACAGGGTTACCAGATACGCAGTATTTT. Translation gives CASSEATGLPDTQYF. The V gene is TRBV25-1, the J gene TRBJ2-3; 7 positions match TRBD1. The V gene end was trimmed by 3 bases and the J gene end by 4 bases; junction bases not matched to a gene: 7. CDR3 length: 15 residues. Germline values: CDR1 MGHDK, CDR2 SYGVNS. The complete variable domain, with remaining parts taken from reference TRBV25-1 and TRBJ2-3, reads EADIYQTPRYLVIGTGKKITLECSQTMGHDKMYWYQQDPGMELHLIHYSYGVNSTEKGDLSSESTVSRIRTEHFPLTLESARPSHTSQYLCASSEATGLPDTQYFGPGTRLTVL.

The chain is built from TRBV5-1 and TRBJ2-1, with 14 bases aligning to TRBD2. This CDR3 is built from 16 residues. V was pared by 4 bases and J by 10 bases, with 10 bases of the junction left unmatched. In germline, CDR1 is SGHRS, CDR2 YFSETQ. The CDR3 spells CASSALRLAGGIEQFF. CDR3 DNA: TGCGCCAGCAGCGCGCTACGACTAGCGGGGGGGATAGAGCAGTTCTTC.

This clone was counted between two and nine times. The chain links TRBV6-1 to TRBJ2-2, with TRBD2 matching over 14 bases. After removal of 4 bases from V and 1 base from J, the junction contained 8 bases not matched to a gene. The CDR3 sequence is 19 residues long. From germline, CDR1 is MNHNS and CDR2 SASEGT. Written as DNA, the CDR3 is TGTGCCAGCAGTGTTACCCGACTAGCGGGGGGGAGGAACACCGGGGAGCTGTTTTTT. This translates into CASSVTRLAGGRNTGELFF.

In DNA, the CDR3 is TGTGCCAGCAGCTTGGTCGGGGGGGGTGAGGAGACCCAGTACTTC. This encodes CASSLVGGGEETQYF. V is TRBV11-2 and J is TRBJ2-5; 8 nucleotides agree with TRBD2. Germline V gives CDR1 SGHAT, CDR2 FQNNGV. This CDR3 region has 15 residues. The ends lost 3 bases at V and 5 bases at J; junction bases unmatched: 8.

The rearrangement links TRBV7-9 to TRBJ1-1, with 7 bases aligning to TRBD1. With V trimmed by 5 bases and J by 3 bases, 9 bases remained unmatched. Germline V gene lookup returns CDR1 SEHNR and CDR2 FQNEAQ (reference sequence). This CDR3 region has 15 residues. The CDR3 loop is CASSPQGRLHTEAFF. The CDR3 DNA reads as TGTGCCAGCAGCCCACAGGGGAGGCTGCACACTGAAGCTTTCTTT. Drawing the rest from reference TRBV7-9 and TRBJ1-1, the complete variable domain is DTGVSQNPRHKITKRGQNVTFRCDPISEHNRLYWYRQTLGQGPEFLTYFQNEAQLEKSRLLSDRFSAERPKGSFSTLEIQRTEQGDSAMYLCASSPQGRLHTEAFFGQGTRLTVV.

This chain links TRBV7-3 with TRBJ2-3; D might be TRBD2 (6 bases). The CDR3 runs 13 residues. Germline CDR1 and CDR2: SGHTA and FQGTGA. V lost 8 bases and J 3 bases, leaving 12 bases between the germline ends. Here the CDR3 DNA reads TGTGCCAGCTCTCTGGAGGGAACAGATACGCAGTATTTT. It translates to CASSLEGTDTQYF.

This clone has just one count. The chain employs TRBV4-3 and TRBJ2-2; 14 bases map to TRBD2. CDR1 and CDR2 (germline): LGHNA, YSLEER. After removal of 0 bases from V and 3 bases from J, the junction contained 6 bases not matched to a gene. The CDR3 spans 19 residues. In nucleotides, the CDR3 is TGCGCCAGCAGCCAAGAGCCCCAGGGACTAGCGGGAGACACCGGGGAGCTGTTTTTT. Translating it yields CASSQEPQGLAGDTGELFF.

The CDR3 loop is CAETRRGSATQYF. DNA for the CDR3: TGTGCCGAGACCCGCAGGGGTTCTGCTACGCAGTATTTT. V is TRBV30 and J is TRBJ2-3, with a weak D call TRBD1 (6 bases). Germline V CDR1 and CDR2: GTSNPN, SVGIG (reference sequence). The V end lost 8 bases, the J end lost 8 bases, and 20 bases lay between the germline ends. The CDR3 length is 13 residues.

As DNA, the CDR3 is TGCGCCAGCAGCACGGGACAGGGGGAAGATACGCAGTATTTT. It yields the protein CASSTGQGEDTQYF. The chain recombines TRBV5-1 with TRBJ2-3, with 11 bases aligning to TRBD1. This CDR3 is built from 14 residues. Trimming removed 4 bases from V and 5 bases from J; junction bases left unmatched: 3. Germline V CDR1 and CDR2: SGHRS, YFSETQ.

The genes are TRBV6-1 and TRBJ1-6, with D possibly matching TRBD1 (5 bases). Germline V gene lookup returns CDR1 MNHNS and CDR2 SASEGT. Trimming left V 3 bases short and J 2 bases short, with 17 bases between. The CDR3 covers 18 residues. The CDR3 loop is CASSEGEGLLTYNSPLHF. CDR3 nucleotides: TGTGCCAGCAGTGAGGGGGAGGGCCTTTTAACCTATAATTCACCCCTCCACTTT.

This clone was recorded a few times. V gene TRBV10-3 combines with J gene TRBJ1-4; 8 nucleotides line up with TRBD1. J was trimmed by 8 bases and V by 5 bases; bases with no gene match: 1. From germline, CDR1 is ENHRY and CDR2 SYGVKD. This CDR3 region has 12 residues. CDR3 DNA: TGTGCCATCAGTCGACAGGGGGAAAAACTGTTTTTT. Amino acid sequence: CAISRQGEKLFF.

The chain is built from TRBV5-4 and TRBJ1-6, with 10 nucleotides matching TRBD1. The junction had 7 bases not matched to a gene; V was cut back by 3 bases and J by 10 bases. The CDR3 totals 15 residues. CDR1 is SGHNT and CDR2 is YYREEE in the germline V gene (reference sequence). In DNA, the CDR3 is TGTGCCAGCAGCTCCACGGGACAGGGGTACTCACCCCTCCACTTT. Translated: CASSSTGQGYSPLHF.

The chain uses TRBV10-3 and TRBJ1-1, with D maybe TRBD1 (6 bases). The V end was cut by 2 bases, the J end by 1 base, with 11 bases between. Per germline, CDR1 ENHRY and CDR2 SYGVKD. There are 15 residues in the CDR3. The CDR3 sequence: CAISERQGTNTEAFF. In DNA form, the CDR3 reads TGTGCCATCAGTGAGAGGCAGGGGACGAACACTGAAGCTTTCTTT.

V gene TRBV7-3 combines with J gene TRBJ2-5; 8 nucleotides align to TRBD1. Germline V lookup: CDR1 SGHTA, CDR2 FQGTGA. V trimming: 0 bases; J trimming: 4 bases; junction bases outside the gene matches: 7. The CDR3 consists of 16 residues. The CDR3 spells CASSLTSRTGRETQYF. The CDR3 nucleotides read TGTGCCAGCAGCTTAACCTCTCGGACAGGGCGAGAGACCCAGTACTTC. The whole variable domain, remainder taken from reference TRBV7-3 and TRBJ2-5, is GAGVSQTPSNKVTEKGKYVELRCDPISGHTALYWYRQSLGQGPEFLIYFQGTGAADDSGLPNDRFFAVRPEGSVSTLKIQRTERGDSAVYLCASSLTSRTGRETQYFGPGTRLLVL.

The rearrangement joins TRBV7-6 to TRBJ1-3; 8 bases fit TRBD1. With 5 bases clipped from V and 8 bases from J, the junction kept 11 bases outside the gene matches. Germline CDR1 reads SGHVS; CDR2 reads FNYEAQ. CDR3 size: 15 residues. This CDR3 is CASSTLDRAADTIYF. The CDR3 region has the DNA TGTGCCAGCAGCACCCTGGACAGGGCTGCGGACACCATATATTTT.

The CDR3 protein is CSVEGTSGGLNFGDTQYF. The CDR3, as DNA: TGCAGCGTTGAAGGGACTAGCGGGGGGTTGAACTTTGGAGATACGCAGTATTTT. This chain links TRBV29-1 with TRBJ2-3, with 14 bases fitting TRBD2. The CDR3 sequence is 18 residues long. J was trimmed by 5 bases and V by 1 base; bases with no gene match: 11. Germline V lookup: CDR1 SQVTM, CDR2 ANQGSEA.

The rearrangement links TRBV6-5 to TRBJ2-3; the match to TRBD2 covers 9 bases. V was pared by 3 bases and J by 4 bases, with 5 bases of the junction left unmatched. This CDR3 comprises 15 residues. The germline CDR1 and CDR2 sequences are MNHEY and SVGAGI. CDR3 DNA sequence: TGTGCCAGCAGTTATCAGGCGGGGGGGGCAGATACGCAGTATTTT. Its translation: CASSYQAGGADTQYF.

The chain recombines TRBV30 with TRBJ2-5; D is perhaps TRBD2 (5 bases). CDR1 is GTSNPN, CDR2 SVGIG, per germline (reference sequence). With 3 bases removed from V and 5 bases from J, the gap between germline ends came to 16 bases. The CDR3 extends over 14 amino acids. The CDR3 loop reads CAWSRGEARETQYF. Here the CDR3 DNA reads TGTGCCTGGAGCCGGGGTGAGGCACGCGAGACCCAGTACTTC.

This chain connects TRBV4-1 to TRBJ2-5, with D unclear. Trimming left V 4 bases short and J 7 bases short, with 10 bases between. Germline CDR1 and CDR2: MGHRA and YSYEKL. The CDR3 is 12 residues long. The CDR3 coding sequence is TGCGCCAGCAGCCCCCCACTCGGGACCCAGTACTTC. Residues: CASSPPLGTQYF.